One sample yielded the 4 T cell receptor beta chains listed below, sequenced in a study of T cells in Graves' hyperthyroidism and ophthalmopathy. Amplification of TCR beta CDR3 regions used RNA as the template. First-round RT-PCR with HTBI primers amplified the TCR CDR3 region. One entry per CDR3 protein, called by TCRdb with MiXCR from the multiplex PCR reads. The profile shows 250,000 to 400,000 distinct CDR3 sequences, roughly 13% of them singletons. The sequenced sample consisted of blood. Receptors originate from a woman aged 40-49 years with Graves' ophthalmopathy.

In the case of this clonotype: One base away lies a much larger clone, so this may be a sequencing read error. This sequence joins TRBV5-6 and TRBJ2-3; perhaps D is TRBD1 or TRBD2 (5 bases each). V was shortened by 2 bases and J by 0 bases, with 13 bases between the two germline ends. Germline CDR1 SGHDT, CDR2 YYEEEE. The CDR3 has 16 residues. CDR3 residues: CASSFLSGGSTDTQYF. The CDR3 nucleotides read TGTGCCAGCAGCTTCCTAAGTGGGGGAAGCACAGATACGCAGTATTTT.

This clonotype was seen only a few times. In nucleotides, the CDR3 is TGTGCCAGCTCACGCCGGACTAGCGGGGACCACGAGCAGTACTTC. Its protein product is CASSRRTSGDHEQYF. The chain carries TRBV18 and TRBJ2-7; TRBD2 aligns across 12 bases. The V gene end was trimmed by 4 bases and the J gene end by 5 bases; junction bases not matched to a gene: 6. The V gene's germline CDR1 is KGHSH and CDR2 LQKENI. The CDR3 has 15 residues.

This clonotype was recorded at least ten times. The chain uses TRBV15 and TRBJ2-1; tentatively, D is TRBD2 (5 bases). Germline lookup yields CDR1 LNHNV and CDR2 YYDKDF (reference sequence). CDR3 length: 15 amino acids. The V and J ends lost 0 bases and 4 bases respectively, with 10 bases between them. The CDR3 DNA reads TGTGCCACCAGCAGAGAATCTACGGGATACAATGAGCAGTTCTTC. Amino acid sequence: CATSRESTGYNEQFF. The full variable domain, rest sourced from reference TRBV15 and TRBJ2-1, is DAMVIQNPRYQVTQFGKPVTLSCSQTLNHNVMYWYQQKSSQAPKLLFHYYDKDFNNEADTPDNFQSRRPNTSFCFLDIRSPGLGDTAMYLCATSRESTGYNEQFFGPGTRLTVL.

The chain uses TRBV11-2 and TRBJ2-5; the match to TRBD1 covers 7 bases. The CDR3 contains 15 residues. With V trimmed by 2 bases and J by 6 bases, 9 bases remained unmatched. Per the germline V gene, CDR1 is SGHAT and CDR2 is FQNNGV. DNA of the CDR3: TGTGCCAGCAGCTTATTTTCACAGGGGCTTCAGACCCAGTACTTC. Amino acids: CASSLFSQGLQTQYF.